One sample yielded the 12 T cell receptor beta chains listed below, sequenced in a study of cytomegalovirus exposure and HLA in healthy donors. 13 Jbeta primers and 60 Vbeta primers were used for the PCR. Assay: immunoSEQ multiplex PCR; the TCRdb copy retains only in-frame clones and omits some. The sample lists 200,000 to 250,000 clones; over 75% were seen once. The sequencing sample was made of PBMCs. These receptors all come from a human donor in good health.

There are a few counts of this clone. The chain employs TRBV14 and TRBJ2-3; 8 bases line up with TRBD2. Germline V lookup: CDR1 SGHDN, CDR2 FVKESK. CDR3 length: 19 amino acids. Trimming removed 0 bases from V and 1 base from J; junction bases left unmatched: 12. CDR3 loop: CASSQERQGLGGGTDTQYF. CDR3 bases: TGTGCCAGCAGCCAAGAGCGTCAGGGACTAGGAGGAGGCACAGATACGCAGTATTTT. Supplemented by reference TRBV14 and TRBJ2-3, the full variable domain reads EAGVTQFPSHSVIEKGQTVTLRCDPISGHDNLYWYRRVMGKEIKFLLHFVKESKQDESGMPNNRFLAERTGGTYSTLKVQPAELEDSGVYFCASSQERQGLGGGTDTQYFGPGTRLTVL.

About this clone itself: One junction end does not reproduce the germline sequence, and a read error may be involved. V is TRBV7-9 and J is TRBJ2-7; TRBD2 matches at 7 bases. From germline, CDR1 is SEHNR and CDR2 FQNEAQ (reference sequence). The CDR3 runs 15 residues. The CDR3 loop is CSSSPLAVSPREQYF. CDR3 bases: TGTTCCAGCAGCCCTCTAGCGGTATCCCCCCGCGAGCAGTACTTC. Together with reference TRBV7-9 and TRBJ2-7, the CDR3 gives the full variable domain: DTGVSQNPRHKITKRGQNVTFRCDPISEHNRLYWYRQTLGQGPEFLTYFQNEAQLEKSRLLSDRFSAERPKGSFSTLEIQRTEQGDSAMYLCSSSPLAVSPREQYFGPGTRLTVT.

This clone was seen a single time. This rearrangement joins TRBV15 to TRBJ1-2; a weak D match, TRBD1 (5 bases). CDR1 is LNHNV, CDR2 YYDKDF, per germline (reference sequence). The CDR3 loop spans 19 amino acids. The V and J ends lost 1 base and 0 bases respectively, with 21 bases between them. CDR3 region: CATSRAAGMEGKANYGYTF. In DNA form, the CDR3 reads TGTGCCACCAGCAGAGCAGCAGGAATGGAGGGGAAAGCTAACTATGGCTACACCTTC.

The chain carries TRBV7-6 and TRBJ1-1; 7 nucleotides align to TRBD1. The CDR3 has 14 amino acids. Germline V gene lookup returns CDR1 SGHVS and CDR2 FNYEAQ. The V gene end was trimmed by 1 base and the J gene end by 1 base; junction bases not matched to a gene: 0. The CDR3 sequence is CASSLGQGNTEAFF. The CDR3 nucleotides read TGTGCCAGCAGCTTAGGACAGGGGAACACTGAAGCTTTCTTT.

This rearrangement joins TRBV4-3 to TRBJ2-7, with a possible D match to TRBD1 (5 bases). This CDR3 spans 16 amino acids. V was clipped by 0 bases and J by 2 bases, with 14 bases between them. CDR1 is LGHNA and CDR2 is YSLEER in the germline V gene. This chain's CDR3 is CASSQDRARPTYEQYF. DNA for the CDR3: TGCGCCAGCAGCCAAGACAGGGCGCGCCCTACCTACGAGCAGTACTTC.

This chain links TRBV5-1 with TRBJ2-7; possible D gene TRBD2, 7 bases. Germline CDR1 and CDR2: SGHRS and YFSETQ. The CDR3 is 11 amino acids. Trimming took off 5 bases at V and 7 bases at J, with 10 bases between the two ends. The CDR3 spells CASRGGEEQYF. The CDR3 nucleotides read TGCGCCAGCAGAGGGGGGGAAGAGCAGTACTTC.

The rearrangement uses TRBV19 and TRBJ2-5; perhaps TRBD2 as D (6 bases). The V and J ends lost 8 bases and 5 bases respectively, with 15 bases between them. This CDR3 region has 13 residues. Germline V gene lookup returns CDR1 LNHDA and CDR2 SQIVND (reference sequence). Here the CDR3 reads CASGRTTAETQYF. The CDR3 nucleotides are TGTGCCAGTGGCCGGACTACCGCGGAGACCCAGTACTTC.

The chain employs TRBV16 and TRBJ2-2; 11 bases map to TRBD1. CDR3 length: 17 residues. The germline CDR1 and CDR2 sequences are KGHSY and FQNENV. Germline trimming cut 2 bases from V and 7 bases from J; bases unmatched to any gene: 9. The CDR3 DNA sequence: TGTGCCAGCAGCCAACTCCCCCGGACAGGGGGCGTCGGGGAGCTGTTTTTT. Its protein is CASSQLPRTGGVGELFF.

The genes are TRBV6-5 and TRBJ2-7, with a possible D match to TRBD2 (5 bases). Germline assignment: CDR1 MNHEY and CDR2 SVGAGI. V lost 6 bases to trimming and J lost 7 bases, with 13 bases between them. The CDR3 has 12 amino acids. The CDR3 DNA sequence: TGTGCCAGCAGGGACCCCTCGGGAGAGCAGTACTTC. Protein: CASRDPSGEQYF.

The CDR3 region is CASSRDWGRKTQYF. CDR3 in DNA: TGTGCCAGCAGTCGGGACTGGGGTAGGAAGACCCAGTACTTC. The chain couples TRBV21-1 to TRBJ2-5; TRBD2 is the table's D call, not checked against the DNA. TRBV21-1 is a pseudogene. This CDR3 spans 14 amino acids.

As concerns this clone: A much more abundant neighbour one base away suggests this may be a read error. The chain recombines TRBV7-6 with TRBJ1-1; D remains unclear. Germline V gene data show CDR1 as SGHVS and CDR2 as FNYEAQ. Trimming left V 1 base short and J 1 base short, with 4 bases between. The CDR3 loop spans 13 amino acids. CDR3 residues: CASSLDRNTEAFF. CDR3 nucleotides: TGTGCCAGCAGCTTAGACAGGAACACTGAAGCTTTCTTT. The whole variable domain, filled in from reference TRBV7-6 and TRBJ1-1, reads GAGVSQSPRYKVTKRGQDVALRCDPISGHVSLYWYRQALGQGPEFLTYFNYEAQQDKSGLPNDRFSAERPEGSISTLTIQRTEQRDSAMYRCASSLDRNTEAFFGQGTRLTVV.

This clone was seen just once. This sequence joins TRBV5-1 and TRBJ2-2; 11 bases are shared with TRBD2. The CDR3 contains 17 residues. The germline V gene encodes CDR1 SGHRS and CDR2 YFSETQ. V lost 4 bases and J lost 3; bases outside the gene matches: 8. The CDR3 region has the DNA TGCGCCAGCAGCGCCACCTCTAGCGGGAGGTACACCGGGGAGCTGTTTTTT. It codes for CASSATSSGRYTGELFF.